A single sample gave rise to the 8 T cell receptor beta chains below, sequenced in a study of Graves' ophthalmopathy and Graves' hyperthyroidism. TCR beta CDR3 regions were amplified from RNA transcripts. First-round RT-PCR with HTBI primers preceded a second-round multiplex PCR. TCRdb itself ran the multiplex PCR reads through MiXCR, one entry per CDR3 protein. This table holds 150,000 to 200,000 distinct CDR3 sequences, approximately 40% found once. Sequenced input: peripheral blood. These receptors originate from a man under 40 with Graves' ophthalmopathy.

This clonotype was counted at least ten times. J is TRBJ1-1 and V is TRBV7-9; D unresolved. The germline V and J ends were trimmed by 5 bases and 1 base, with 14 bases remaining between them. The germline CDR1 and CDR2 sequences are SEHNR and FQNEAQ (reference sequence). There are 15 residues in the CDR3. CDR3 region: CASSPEGRRNTEAFF. The CDR3 DNA is TGTGCCAGCAGCCCCGAAGGCCGGAGGAACACTGAAGCTTTCTTT. The full variable domain, in which reference TRBV7-9 and TRBJ1-1 provide the parts outside the CDR3, is DTGVSQNPRHKITKRGQNVTFRCDPISEHNRLYWYRQTLGQGPEFLTYFQNEAQLEKSRLLSDRFSAERPKGSFSTLEIQRTEQGDSAMYLCASSPEGRRNTEAFFGQGTRLTVV.

This clonotype was recorded at least ten times. This chain uses TRBV7-2 with TRBJ2-7; tentatively, D is TRBD1 (6 bases). Germline CDR1 reads SGHTA; CDR2 reads FQGNSA. This CDR3 has 12 amino acids. V gave up 5 bases and J gave up 3 bases, with 8 bases separating them. DNA of the CDR3: TGTGCCAGCAGCGTACAGGGCTACGAGCAGTACTTC. It encodes CASSVQGYEQYF.

This clonotype was observed many times. This chain links TRBV12-3 or TRBV12-4 with TRBJ1-5; a weak D match, TRBD1 (5 bases). Between the trimmed V and J ends, which lost 6 bases and 6 bases, there was a span of 12 bases. The CDR3 consists of 13 residues. CDR3 sequence reads: CASSTGTFQPQHF. For the CDR3, the DNA is TGTGCCAGCAGCACCGGGACTTTTCAGCCCCAGCATTTT.

This clonotype showed up many times. The rearrangement joins TRBV5-1 to TRBJ2-7; no firm D call. Germline CDR1 SGHRS, CDR2 YFSETQ. The CDR3 has 12 amino acids. With 2 bases removed from V and 6 bases from J, the gap between germline ends came to 9 bases. CDR3 sequence reads: CASSLQEGEQYF. The DNA of the CDR3 is TGCGCCAGCAGCTTACAAGAAGGCGAGCAGTACTTC. The full variable domain, completed using reference TRBV5-1 and TRBJ2-7, is KAGVTQTPRYLIKTRGQQVTLSCSPISGHRSVSWYQQTPGQGLQFLFEYFSETQRNKGNFPGRFSGRQFSNSRSEMNVSTLELGDSALYLCASSLQEGEQYFGPGTRLTVT.

This clonotype was recorded a few times. The chain is built from TRBV10-3 and TRBJ1-5; the D is unclear. The CDR3 spans 16 residues. CDR1 ENHRY and CDR2 SYGVKD come from the germline V gene. With 2 bases removed from V and 1 base from J, the gap between germline ends came to 12 bases. Written as DNA, the CDR3 is TGTGCCATCAGTGAGAGGGCAGGTTGGAGCAATCAGCCCCAGCATTTT. This codes for CAISERAGWSNQPQHF.

The chain recombines TRBV29-1 with TRBJ1-1, with D possibly being TRBD1 (6 bases). The CDR3 has 14 residues. The V and J ends lost 4 bases and 4 bases respectively, with 16 bases between them. Germline V gene data show CDR1 as SQVTM and CDR2 as ANQGSEA. The CDR3 loop reads CSVVSGHEGTEAFF. The CDR3 region has the DNA TGCAGCGTTGTCTCGGGACATGAGGGCACTGAAGCTTTCTTT.

At least ten counts were recorded for this clonotype. The chain uses TRBV12-3 or TRBV12-4 and TRBJ2-4; the match to TRBD1 covers 9 bases. The CDR3 sequence is 15 residues long. V lost 2 bases and J lost 6; bases outside the gene matches: 5. CDR3 sequence (DNA): TGTGCCAGCAGTTTAAGGCGGGACAGGGCAAACATTCAGTACTTC. Its translation is CASSLRRDRANIQYF.

This clonotype was counted many times. The chain uses TRBV5-5 and TRBJ2-4; D is undetermined. Germline lookup yields CDR1 SGHKS and CDR2 YYEKEE (reference sequence). V was clipped by 0 bases and J by 0 bases, with 4 bases between them. There are 14 residues in the CDR3. As DNA, the CDR3 is TGTGCCAGCAGCTTGGAACTAGCCAAAAACATTCAGTACTTC. It codes for CASSLELAKNIQYF.